This T cell receptor (beta chain) was observed in a study of cytomegalovirus exposure and HLA in healthy donors. Study-wide points: Rare TCR sequences dominated, though some public TCRs recurred in many donors. Associated with cytomegalovirus, according to the listing, were some 180 TCR beta chains. Researchers reported that three CMV-associated chains were confirmed in vitro as CMV antigen-specific.

This clone was counted only a few times. Its antigen is undetermined. The assay was immunoSEQ multiplex PCR, and TCRdb's table has in-frame clones only and misses some. Counted here are roughly 140,000 clones, around 84% occurring once; the ten biggest clones make up under 9%. The origin of this receptor is a man between 18 and 35 years old in good health and CMV-seropositive. The specimen was PBMCs.

The CDR3 region is CASAQTGPYEQYF. The CDR3 coding sequence is TGCGCCAGCGCACAGACAGGGCCCTACGAGCAGTACTTC. This rearrangement joins TRBV5-1 to TRBJ2-7, with 7 bases matching TRBD1. J was trimmed by 2 bases and V by 7 bases; bases with no gene match: 6. Germline V gives CDR1 SGHRS, CDR2 YFSETQ. The CDR3 sequence is 13 residues long.